The following is a T cell receptor (beta chain) sequence with its context. Its antigen is undetermined. PCR used 60 Vbeta primers and 13 Jbeta primers. Here immunoSEQ multiplex PCR was the method, and the copy in TCRdb shows in-frame clones only, minus some. This sample contains some 150,000 clones. This sample is drawn from a study of cytomegalovirus exposure and HLA in healthy donors. Study results and limitations: Reported findings show TCR beta sequences accurately forecast HLA-A and HLA-B alleles in most subjects.

The V gene lost 4 bases and the J gene lost 3 bases, with 17 bases spanning the gap. Germline lookup yields CDR1 SGHKS and CDR2 YYEKEE (reference sequence). The CDR3 totals 16 residues. Material: PBMCs. The TCR originated in a woman in her late teens or twenties in good health and CMV-seronegative. The chain joins TRBV5-5 to TRBJ1-3; no firm D call. DNA for the CDR3: TGTGCCAGCAGCCCACTAGGGAAACAGAATGGAAACACCATATATTTT. Protein sequence: CASSPLGKQNGNTIYF.